These T cell receptor beta chains were read from a single sample in a study of blood T cell repertoires in COVID-19. Repertoires were generated with immunoSEQ multiplex PCR, while TCRdb's copy carries only in-frame clones and drops some. The repertoire holds some 86,000 clones, roughly 83% seen once, with approximately 34% in the top ten. Sequencing input: peripheral blood. All receptors come from a woman aged 80 or over with active or convalescent COVID-19. The CDR3 runs from the conserved cysteine through the conserved F or W. The D gene is left open where the match is weak. Where a row states a size, it is once, few, many or the class of an expanded clone; other rows omit it.

cdr3_nt: TGCGCCAGCAGCGTACAGGGGGCGGCTAATGAAAAACTGTTTTTT
cdr3_aa: CASSVQGAANEKLFF
v_call: TRBV5-1
j_call: TRBJ1-4
d_call: TRBD1
clone_size: -

cdr3_nt: TGTGCCAGCCATCAGGGGGCTCGCTATGGCTACACCTTC
cdr3_aa: CASHQGARYGYTF
v_call: TRBV5-6
j_call: TRBJ1-2
d_call: TRBD1
clone_size: -

cdr3_nt: TGTGCCAGTAGTATGGGGAGCGGGGGATACGAGCAGTACTTC
cdr3_aa: CASSMGSGGYEQYF
v_call: TRBV19
j_call: TRBJ2-7
d_call: TRBD2
clone_size: -

cdr3_nt: TGTGCCACCCGGGGGACTCTGAACACTGAAGCTTTCTTT
cdr3_aa: CATRGTLNTEAFF
v_call: TRBV19
j_call: TRBJ1-1
d_call: -
clone_size: -

cdr3_nt: TGCGCCAGCAAGGGACTAGTTCACAAAGATGAGCAGTTCTTC
cdr3_aa: CASKGLVHKDEQFF
v_call: TRBV5-1
j_call: TRBJ2-1
d_call: TRBD2
clone_size: -

cdr3_nt: TGTGCCAGCAGAAGAGGACAGGGAGATGGCTACACCTTC
cdr3_aa: CASRRGQGDGYTF
v_call: TRBV6-5
j_call: TRBJ1-2
d_call: TRBD1
clone_size: -

cdr3_nt: TGTGCCAGTAGTTCAACCTTACAGGGCAGGGAGCAGTTCTTC
cdr3_aa: CASSSTLQGREQFF
v_call: TRBV19
j_call: TRBJ2-1
d_call: -
clone_size: -

cdr3_nt: TGTGCCTGGAGTGTACCTGGGCGTGAGCAGTACTTC
cdr3_aa: CAWSVPGREQYF
v_call: TRBV30
j_call: TRBJ2-7
d_call: -
clone_size: -

cdr3_nt: TGTGCCACCAGTGATTTGCAGAACACCGGGGAGCTGTTTTTT
cdr3_aa: CATSDLQNTGELFF
v_call: TRBV24-1
j_call: TRBJ2-2
d_call: -
clone_size: -

cdr3_nt: TGTGCCAGCAGCCAACCAACGGCGGGGTTCGGAAACACCATATATTTT
cdr3_aa: CASSQPTAGFGNTIYF
v_call: TRBV3-1/TRBV3-2
j_call: TRBJ1-3
d_call: -
clone_size: -

cdr3_nt: TGTGCCAGCAGTTCAGCGGGGGCTGTCGCTTTCTTT
cdr3_aa: CASSSAGAVAFF
v_call: TRBV28
j_call: TRBJ1-1
d_call: -
clone_size: -

cdr3_nt: TGCGCCAGCAGCTTGGGAGACAGGGGAGGGAATGAGCAGTTCTTC
cdr3_aa: CASSLGDRGGNEQFF
v_call: TRBV5-1
j_call: TRBJ2-1
d_call: -
clone_size: -

cdr3_nt: TGTGCCACCAGCAGAGATGTGGCACAGGGCACTGAAGCTTTCTTT
cdr3_aa: CATSRDVAQGTEAFF
v_call: TRBV15
j_call: TRBJ1-1
d_call: -
clone_size: -

cdr3_nt: TGTGCCAGCAGTCCCTCGGGACAGGGGGCCCTTCAGCCCCAGCATTTT
cdr3_aa: CASSPSGQGALQPQHF
v_call: TRBV28
j_call: TRBJ1-5
d_call: TRBD1
clone_size: -

cdr3_nt: TGTGCCAGTAGTATCATCGGCAGGGGGAGGGAGACCCAGTACTTC
cdr3_aa: CASSIIGRGRETQYF
v_call: TRBV19
j_call: TRBJ2-5
d_call: -
clone_size: -

cdr3_nt: TGTGCCAGCAGGGCGGACAGGGGGGACGAAAAACTGTTTTTT
cdr3_aa: CASRADRGDEKLFF
v_call: TRBV27
j_call: TRBJ1-4
d_call: TRBD1
clone_size: few

cdr3_nt: TGTGCCAGCAGTAGTAGTGAATTCAATCAGCCCCAGCATTTT
cdr3_aa: CASSSSEFNQPQHF
v_call: TRBV6-5
j_call: TRBJ1-5
d_call: -
clone_size: -

cdr3_nt: TGTGCCACCAGCGGCCTAGGGGGTGCGAACACTGAAGCTTTCTTT
cdr3_aa: CATSGLGGANTEAFF
v_call: TRBV15
j_call: TRBJ1-1
d_call: -
clone_size: -

cdr3_nt: TGCAGCGTTGACCAGGGAGGTGAAAAACTGTTTTTT
cdr3_aa: CSVDQGGEKLFF
v_call: TRBV29-1
j_call: TRBJ1-4
d_call: -
clone_size: -

cdr3_nt: TGTGCCAGCAGTACAGGGGGTCGTGACACCGGGGAGCTGTTTTTT
cdr3_aa: CASSTGGRDTGELFF
v_call: TRBV28
j_call: TRBJ2-2
d_call: TRBD1
clone_size: -

cdr3_nt: TGTGCCAGTAGGGTCACAGGGGGTCGGAGCAATCAGCCCCAGCATTTT
cdr3_aa: CASRVTGGRSNQPQHF
v_call: TRBV19
j_call: TRBJ1-5
d_call: TRBD1
clone_size: once

cdr3_nt: TGTGCCAGCTCACCGGCAGAGACCCAGTACTTC
cdr3_aa: CASSPAETQYF
v_call: TRBV18
j_call: TRBJ2-5
d_call: -
clone_size: -

cdr3_nt: TGTGCCAGCAGCCCCCAGGGGGCAGGGGCCAACGTCCTGACTTTC
cdr3_aa: CASSPQGAGANVLTF
v_call: TRBV6-4
j_call: TRBJ2-6
d_call: TRBD1
clone_size: -

cdr3_nt: TGTGCCATCAGTGACCGGGACACAAACACCGGGGAGCTGTTTTTT
cdr3_aa: CAISDRDTNTGELFF
v_call: TRBV10-3
j_call: TRBJ2-2
d_call: -
clone_size: -

cdr3_nt: TGCGCCAGCAGCTTGGGCGGGAGGGTAGAGGAGCAGTTCTTC
cdr3_aa: CASSLGGRVEEQFF
v_call: TRBV5-1
j_call: TRBJ2-1
d_call: TRBD2
clone_size: -

cdr3_nt: TGTGCCACTTTATCCAGGGGGGAAGAGACCCAGTACTTC
cdr3_aa: CATLSRGEETQYF
v_call: TRBV6-5
j_call: TRBJ2-5
d_call: -
clone_size: -

cdr3_nt: TGTGCCAGCAGCGCAACCGGGACAGATTACAATGAGCAGTTCTTC
cdr3_aa: CASSATGTDYNEQFF
v_call: TRBV7-3
j_call: TRBJ2-1
d_call: TRBD1
clone_size: few

cdr3_nt: TGTGCCAGCAGTCGACCATTAGAGGGGGCTGAAGCTTTCTTT
cdr3_aa: CASSRPLEGAEAFF
v_call: TRBV6-5
j_call: TRBJ1-1
d_call: -
clone_size: -

cdr3_nt: TGTGCCAGCAGCCTAGATGGGACAGACACCTACGAGCAGTACTTC
cdr3_aa: CASSLDGTDTYEQYF
v_call: TRBV11-2
j_call: TRBJ2-7
d_call: TRBD1
clone_size: -

cdr3_nt: TGTGCCATCAGTGAGTCGACTAGCAGCCGCTCCTACAATGAGCAGTTCTTC
cdr3_aa: CAISESTSSRSYNEQFF
v_call: TRBV10-3
j_call: TRBJ2-1
d_call: TRBD2
clone_size: -

cdr3_nt: TGTGCCAGCAGTTCCGTAGCGGGGCCCCTCTACAATGAGCAGTTCTTC
cdr3_aa: CASSSVAGPLYNEQFF
v_call: TRBV28
j_call: TRBJ2-1
d_call: TRBD2
clone_size: -

cdr3_nt: TGTGCCAGTAGTGACATACGGAGGGCCTATCAGCCCCAGCATTTT
cdr3_aa: CASSDIRRAYQPQHF
v_call: TRBV19
j_call: TRBJ1-5
d_call: -
clone_size: -

cdr3_nt: TGTGCCAGCAGTGATCGTGGGCGGGAGCCCAATGAGCAGTTCTTC
cdr3_aa: CASSDRGREPNEQFF
v_call: TRBV2
j_call: TRBJ2-1
d_call: TRBD2
clone_size: -